Listed below are T cell receptor beta chains from one sample, sequenced in a study of CD8+ T cells in alopecia areata. Sequencing used immunoSEQ multiplex PCR; TCRdb keeps in-frame clones, though not all of them. The table records 200,000 or so clones, 58% of them present only once. The input for sequencing was CD4+ T cells sorted from blood, taken at week 24, from a patient treated with tofacitinib. The receptors originated from a human donor with alopecia areata. The CDR3 runs from the conserved cysteine through the conserved F or W. The D gene is left open where the match is weak. Clone size is shown for a subset of rows, as once, few, many or a class of expanded clone.

CDR3aa,CDR3nt,d_gene,j_gene,v_gene,abundance
CAISESLGGRETQYF,TGTGCCATCAGTGAGTCGCTCGGAGGGCGCGAGACCCAGTACTTC,-,TRBJ2-5,TRBV10-3,-
CSVTNNRAEAFF,TGCAGCGTTACGAACAACAGGGCTGAAGCTTTCTTT,-,TRBJ1-1,TRBV29-1,-
CASSRTLTETYEQYF,TGCGCCAGCAGCCGGACCTTGACAGAGACCTACGAGCAGTACTTC,-,TRBJ2-7,TRBV4-1,-
CASSQRLADTQYF,TGTGCCAGCAGTCAAAGACTCGCAGATACGCAGTATTTT,-,TRBJ2-3,TRBV7-8,-
CAWSPAAGNEQFF,TGTGCCTGGAGCCCAGCGGCAGGCAATGAGCAGTTCTTC,-,TRBJ2-1,TRBV30,few
CASSYSGLAGKETQYF,TGTGCCAGCAGTTACTCGGGGCTAGCGGGCAAAGAGACCCAGTACTTC,TRBD2,TRBJ2-5,TRBV6-6,few
CAIRTGNTEAFF,TGTGCCATCAGGACAGGGAACACTGAAGCTTTCTTT,-,TRBJ1-1,TRBV10-3,-
CASSLPNNLYGYTF,TGTGCCAGCAGCTTGCCCAATAACCTCTATGGCTACACCTTC,-,TRBJ1-2,TRBV5-4,-
CSGRQGIQETQYF,TGCAGCGGAAGACAGGGAATCCAAGAGACCCAGTACTTC,TRBD1,TRBJ2-5,TRBV29-1,-
CAWDILAGVNEQFF,TGTGCCTGGGATATACTAGCGGGAGTGAATGAGCAGTTCTTC,TRBD2,TRBJ2-1,TRBV30,-
CASSLSRTDIQYF,TGTGCCAGCAGCCTATCCCGGACGGACATTCAGTACTTC,-,TRBJ2-4,TRBV7-2,few
CASGSSYEQYF,TGTGCCAGCGGGAGCTCCTACGAGCAGTACTTC,-,TRBJ2-7,TRBV27,-
CSVAKEGTARGYTF,TGCAGCGTTGCTAAGGAGGGAACCGCCCGAGGCTACACCTTC,-,TRBJ1-2,TRBV29-1,-
CASSPRRVAGSYEQYF,TGTGCCAGCAGCCCGCGGAGAGTAGCGGGTAGCTACGAGCAGTACTTC,TRBD2,TRBJ2-7,TRBV7-8,-
CSVGGQGVSTDTQYF,TGCAGCGTGGGGGGACAGGGGGTGAGCACAGATACGCAGTATTTT,TRBD1,TRBJ2-3,TRBV29-1,-
CASSDRYEQYF,TGTGCCAGCAGCGACCGATACGAGCAGTACTTC,-,TRBJ2-7,TRBV7-2,-
CASTGQGPTEAFF,TGTGCCAGCACCGGACAGGGGCCCACTGAAGCTTTCTTT,TRBD1,TRBJ1-1,TRBV6-1,-
CASSLFGTGSYNEQFF,TGTGCCAGCAGCTTGTTTGGGACAGGCTCCTACAATGAGCAGTTCTTC,TRBD1,TRBJ2-1,TRBV5-6,-
CASSVDIYEQYF,TGCGCCAGCAGCGTGGACATTTACGAGCAGTACTTC,-,TRBJ2-7,TRBV5-1,few
CASSADMDNEQFF,TGCGCCAGCAGCGCGGACATGGACAATGAGCAGTTCTTC,-,TRBJ2-1,TRBV5-1,-
CASSSTRSYEQYF,TGTGCCAGCAGTTCTACCCGCTCCTACGAGCAGTACTTC,-,TRBJ2-7,TRBV27,-
CASSLSGTQETQYF,TGTGCCAGCAGTCTTAGCGGGACACAAGAGACCCAGTACTTC,TRBD2,TRBJ2-5,TRBV5-4,-
CASTLGRVGWTEQFF,TGCGCCAGCACCCTGGGCAGGGTGGGTTGGACTGAGCAGTTCTTC,-,TRBJ2-1,TRBV4-1,-
CASSLDGHQETQYF,TGTGCCAGCAGCTTGGACGGACACCAAGAGACCCAGTACTTC,-,TRBJ2-5,TRBV7-9,few
CASSPPQRGEQFF,TGTGCCAGCAGCCCGCCCCAGCGGGGCGAGCAGTTCTTC,TRBD2,TRBJ2-1,TRBV7-2,-
CASSYQGGETQYF,TGTGCCAGCAGTTATCAGGGGGGAGAGACCCAGTACTTC,-,TRBJ2-5,TRBV6-5,once
CASSSGHLQETQYF,TGTGCCAGCAGTTCGGGACACCTCCAAGAGACCCAGTACTTC,-,TRBJ2-5,TRBV2,-
CASSLRGHPSGNTIYF,TGTGCCAGCAGTTTGAGGGGGCACCCGTCTGGAAACACCATATATTTT,TRBD1,TRBJ1-3,TRBV27,-
CASSDDQPQHF,TGTGCCAGCAGCGACGATCAGCCCCAGCATTTT,-,TRBJ1-5,TRBV6-5,-
CASSEGQAETQYF,TGCGCCAGCAGCGAGGGACAGGCGGAGACCCAGTACTTC,TRBD1,TRBJ2-5,TRBV5-1,-
CASSPTTGVTGELFF,TGTGCCAGCAGCCCAACGACAGGGGTCACCGGGGAGCTGTTTTTT,TRBD1,TRBJ2-2,TRBV7-9,-
CASSLAWAGELFF,TGTGCCAGCAGCCTAGCTTGGGCCGGGGAGCTGTTTTTT,-,TRBJ2-2,TRBV7-2,-
CARLLGSGPQHF,TGTGCCCGGCTATTGGGTTCCGGGCCCCAGCATTTT,-,TRBJ1-5,TRBV9,-
CASSLRTGGSYEQYF,TGTGCCAGCAGCTTAAGGACAGGGGGTTCCTACGAGCAGTACTTC,TRBD1,TRBJ2-7,TRBV7-2,few
CASSTRQGSYGYTF,TGTGCCAGCAGCACCCGACAGGGTTCCTATGGCTACACCTTC,TRBD1,TRBJ1-2,TRBV7-2,-
CASSPRYQETQYF,TGCGCCAGCAGCCCACGGTACCAAGAGACCCAGTACTTC,-,TRBJ2-5,TRBV5-1,-
CASSNRLGEQFF,TGTGCCAGCAGCAATCGACTAGGGGAGCAGTTCTTC,-,TRBJ2-1,TRBV11-1,few
CASSARQGGQETQYF,TGTGCCAGCAGCGCACGACAGGGGGGCCAAGAGACCCAGTACTTC,TRBD1,TRBJ2-5,TRBV7-9,-
CASSVGGPSVQFF,TGTGCCAGCAGCGTAGGAGGGCCTAGCGTGCAGTTCTTC,-,TRBJ2-1,TRBV9,-